This T cell receptor beta chain was recovered during a study of OX40 agonist ivuxolimab in advanced cancers. Study in general: Participants averaged approximately 65 years of age (range roughly 20 to 90) and were roughly 80% male. Study results and caveats: Both CD4+ and CD8+ T cell populations in blood had undergone clonal expansion by week 6 at 0.1 to 3.0 mg/kg. Antigen targets of the expanded peripheral T cells went undetermined.

Germline CDR1 and CDR2: LGHNA and YSLEER. V shed 2 bases and J 10 bases; nucleotides not matched to a gene: 2. This CDR3 comprises 13 residues. This table comes from immunoSEQ multiplex PCR, and its TCRdb copy is limited to in-frame clones, with some not included. The table records more than 9,000 clones, approximately 69% of them present only once. On this clone itself: Its cognate antigen is unknown.

The V gene is TRBV4-3, the J gene TRBJ2-1; 10 bases line up with TRBD1. The sequence was collected from an adult with an advanced solid tumor such as melanoma, head and neck, liver or kidney cancer. Sequencing used CD4+ or CD8+ T cells sorted from blood, obtained in a trial of the OX40 agonist ivuxolimab. The CDR3 here is CASSQMTGGEQFF. As DNA, the CDR3 is TGCGCCAGCAGCCAAATGACAGGGGGCGAGCAGTTCTTC.